The rows below give T cell receptor beta chains drawn from one sample of a study of T cells in Graves' hyperthyroidism and ophthalmopathy. Using its own MiXCR run on the multiplex PCR reads, TCRdb lists one record per CDR3 protein. This table holds 500,000 to 600,000 distinct CDR3 sequences, nearly 20% found once. The sequenced material came from blood. Receptors originate from a man aged 35 to 55 with Graves' ophthalmopathy. Each CDR3 is given with its conserved first and last residue. Each record gives: J gene, D gene, V gene, clone size, CDR3 protein, CDR3 DNA. A D gene is named only where the DNA matches it firmly. Clone size is not always given. Where it is, it says once, few, many or a class for expanded clones.

j_call: TRBJ2-7
d_call: -
v_call: TRBV10-3
clone_size: -
cdr3_aa: CAIRGQGYEQYF
cdr3_nt: TGTGCCATCAGGGGGCAGGGGTACGAGCAGTACTTC

j_call: TRBJ2-2
d_call: TRBD1
v_call: TRBV2
clone_size: few
cdr3_aa: CASRRTGGGSGELFF
cdr3_nt: TGTGCCAGCAGGAGGACAGGGGGCGGGTCCGGGGAGCTGTTTTTT

j_call: TRBJ2-5
d_call: -
v_call: TRBV11-2
clone_size: many
cdr3_aa: CASSLGVTDRETQYF
cdr3_nt: TGTGCCAGCAGCTTAGGAGTCACAGATCGAGAGACCCAGTACTTC

j_call: TRBJ2-3
d_call: TRBD2
v_call: TRBV20-1
clone_size: -
cdr3_aa: CSARQRDGLAGVVWADTQYF
cdr3_nt: TGCAGTGCTAGACAACGCGACGGACTAGCGGGAGTCGTCTGGGCAGATACGCAGTATTTT

j_call: TRBJ2-2
d_call: -
v_call: TRBV6-6
clone_size: -
cdr3_aa: CASSYLAEYTGELFF
cdr3_nt: TGTGCCAGCAGTTACTTGGCGGAATATACCGGGGAGCTGTTTTTT

j_call: TRBJ2-5
d_call: -
v_call: TRBV20-1
clone_size: many
cdr3_aa: CSARTEGFSETQYF
cdr3_nt: TGCAGTGCCAGAACCGAGGGGTTCTCTGAGACCCAGTACTTC

j_call: TRBJ2-7
d_call: -
v_call: TRBV12-3/TRBV12-4
clone_size: many
cdr3_aa: CASSSFYEQYF
cdr3_nt: TGTGCCAGCAGTTCCTTCTACGAGCAGTACTTC

j_call: TRBJ2-2
d_call: TRBD2
v_call: TRBV5-1
clone_size: few
cdr3_aa: CASSLHPGEGTGELFF
cdr3_nt: TGCGCCAGCAGCTTACACCCGGGGGAGGGGACCGGGGAGCTGTTTTTT

j_call: TRBJ2-2
d_call: -
v_call: TRBV5-1
clone_size: once
cdr3_aa: CASSLVQRAGELFF
cdr3_nt: TGCGCCAGCAGTTTGGTCCAGAGGGCCGGGGAGCTGTTTTTT

j_call: TRBJ1-3
d_call: TRBD1
v_call: TRBV12-3/TRBV12-4
clone_size: -
cdr3_aa: CASIHRGSPGNTIYF
cdr3_nt: TGTGCCAGCATCCACAGGGGAAGCCCTGGAAACACCATATATTTT

j_call: TRBJ2-7
d_call: -
v_call: TRBV6-1
clone_size: few
cdr3_aa: CASSPLDSFHEQYF
cdr3_nt: TGTGCCAGCAGTCCTCTGGACAGTTTTCACGAGCAGTACTTC

j_call: TRBJ1-1
d_call: TRBD1
v_call: TRBV6-1
clone_size: many
cdr3_aa: CASSGTRTGRTEAFF
cdr3_nt: TGTGCCAGCAGCGGGACCCGGACAGGACGTACTGAAGCTTTCTTT

j_call: TRBJ1-1
d_call: -
v_call: TRBV7-3
clone_size: -
cdr3_aa: CASSPPEGGEAFF
cdr3_nt: TGTGCCAGCAGCCCACCGGAGGGAGGTGAAGCTTTCTTT

j_call: TRBJ1-2
d_call: TRBD1
v_call: TRBV9
clone_size: few
cdr3_aa: CASSSVPGQGDYGYTF
cdr3_nt: TGTGCCAGCAGCTCCGTCCCGGGACAGGGTGACTATGGCTACACCTTC

j_call: TRBJ2-7
d_call: -
v_call: TRBV6-2/TRBV6-3
clone_size: -
cdr3_aa: CASSSPNSYEQYF
cdr3_nt: TGTGCCAGCAGTTCCCCTAACTCCTACGAGCAGTACTTC

j_call: TRBJ2-3
d_call: TRBD1
v_call: TRBV11-1
clone_size: many
cdr3_aa: CASRMTGGRTTDTQYF
cdr3_nt: TGTGCCAGCAGAATGACAGGGGGGCGGACCACCGATACGCAGTATTTT

j_call: TRBJ1-2
d_call: -
v_call: TRBV3-1
clone_size: many
cdr3_aa: CASSPSSNYGYTF
cdr3_nt: TGTGCCAGCAGCCCCAGTTCTAACTATGGCTACACCTTC

j_call: TRBJ2-1
d_call: -
v_call: TRBV5-1
clone_size: few
cdr3_aa: CASSSTWAEQFF
cdr3_nt: TGCGCCAGCAGTTCTACCTGGGCTGAGCAGTTCTTC

j_call: TRBJ2-1
d_call: TRBD2
v_call: TRBV5-1
clone_size: many
cdr3_aa: CASSPSGSAESMYNEQFF
cdr3_nt: TGCGCCAGCAGCCCTAGCGGGAGTGCCGAATCAATGTACAATGAGCAGTTCTTC

j_call: TRBJ2-5
d_call: -
v_call: TRBV7-2
clone_size: -
cdr3_aa: CASNENGPRETQYF
cdr3_nt: TGTGCCAGCAACGAAAATGGGCCCCGGGAGACCCAGTACTTC

j_call: TRBJ2-3
d_call: -
v_call: TRBV2
clone_size: many
cdr3_aa: CASSSGVLSTDTQYF
cdr3_nt: TGTGCCAGCAGTTCGGGAGTCCTAAGCACAGATACGCAGTATTTT

j_call: TRBJ1-2
d_call: TRBD1
v_call: TRBV12-3/TRBV12-4
clone_size: few
cdr3_aa: CASSHGTGNYGYTF
cdr3_nt: TGTGCCAGCAGCCACGGGACAGGGAACTATGGCTACACCTTC

j_call: TRBJ1-1
d_call: -
v_call: TRBV9
clone_size: -
cdr3_aa: CASSVSTSGSEAFF
cdr3_nt: TGTGCCAGCAGCGTATCTACGTCCGGTTCCGAAGCTTTCTTT

j_call: TRBJ2-3
d_call: TRBD2
v_call: TRBV10-1
clone_size: few
cdr3_aa: CASSELSRRGGPDTQYF
cdr3_nt: TGCGCCAGCAGTGAGTTATCTCGCCGGGGGGGCCCAGATACGCAGTATTTT

j_call: TRBJ2-2
d_call: -
v_call: TRBV11-3
clone_size: many
cdr3_aa: CASSFHRAGELFF
cdr3_nt: TGTGCCAGCAGCTTTCACAGGGCCGGGGAGCTGTTTTTT

j_call: TRBJ2-7
d_call: -
v_call: TRBV28
clone_size: many
cdr3_aa: CASSLLRGHSYEQYF
cdr3_nt: TGTGCCAGCAGTTTGCTCAGGGGTCACTCCTACGAGCAGTACTTC